This T cell receptor (beta chain) comes out of a study of blood T cell repertoires in COVID-19. TCRdb keeps only in-frame clones here, not all; method: immunoSEQ multiplex PCR. The table lists about 250,000 clones, approximately 84% of them singletons. This clonotype was obtained from a man in his fifties or sixties who had recovered from COVID-19. Material for sequencing was PBMCs or T cells enriched from blood (not recorded which).

The CDR3 spells CASSESGGNYGYTF. In nucleotides, the CDR3 is TGTGCCAGCAGTGAATCCGGCGGAAACTATGGCTACACCTTC. V and J are TRBV25-1 and TRBJ1-2, with D unresolved. The CDR3 contains 14 residues. Trimming took off 1 base at V and 2 bases at J, with 8 bases between the two ends. The V gene's germline CDR1 is MGHDK and CDR2 SYGVNS.